Described below is a single T cell receptor beta chain sequence and its context. These data belong to a study of OX40 agonist ivuxolimab in advanced cancers. Data came from immunoSEQ multiplex PCR; TCRdb stores just in-frame clones and leaves some out. The sample has fewer than 15,000 clones, roughly 84% seen once. The CDR3 runs to 14 residues. Germline CDR1 is MNHEY and CDR2 is SVGAGI. The junction had 6 bases not matched to a gene; V was cut back by 5 bases and J by 7 bases. This sequence joins TRBV6-5 and TRBJ2-1; 9 nucleotides match TRBD1. The sequence was obtained from an adult with an advanced solid tumor such as melanoma, head and neck, liver or kidney cancer. The sample in question was CD4+ or CD8+ T cells sorted from blood, obtained in a trial of the OX40 agonist ivuxolimab. CDR3: CASSPTQGANEQFF. In DNA form, the CDR3 reads TGTGCCAGCAGTCCTACACAGGGGGCGAATGAGCAGTTCTTC.